A selection of T cell receptor beta chains follows, all from one sample in a study of shared clonotypes between healthy human individuals. Sequencing used immunoSEQ multiplex PCR; TCRdb keeps in-frame clones, though not all of them. The sample shows some 1.1 million clones, 60% to 80% of them seen only once. The sequenced material came from memory CD4+ T cells from PBMCs. The receptors derive from a man between 18 and 35 years old in good health. Some clones in this sample may be carry-over from other donors' samples. The CDR3 runs from the conserved cysteine through the conserved F or W. The listing skips clone size in some rows; elsewhere it reads once, few, many or a size class.

. | TRBJ1-2 | TRBV19 | CASSIGGNYGYTF
. | TRBJ2-3 | TRBV6-4 | CASSVQGNEDTQYF
. | TRBJ2-2 | TRBV2 | CASSRDRVNAGELFF
once | TRBJ2-7 | TRBV18 | CASSPTGTRNEQYF
once | TRBJ1-5 | TRBV6-6 | CASSRKTGYNQPQHF
. | TRBJ2-7 | TRBV28 | CASSLGPTYEQYF
. | TRBJ2-7 | TRBV2 | CASSGSTYEQYF
. | TRBJ2-5 | TRBV28 | CASSYEALETQYF
. | TRBJ1-1 | TRBV6-1 | CASTHRQGLATEAFF
. | TRBJ1-1 | TRBV2 | CASRARQGANTEAFF
few | TRBJ1-1 | TRBV7-3 | CASSLTTGPNTEAFF
few | TRBJ1-2 | TRBV6-5 | CASSDAGVGYTF
. | TRBJ1-2 | TRBV15 | CATSRDRRANGYTF
. | TRBJ2-3 | TRBV11-2 | CASSPAGGTDTQYF
. | TRBJ1-1 | TRBV4-3 | CASSQVGSDRGSEAFF
few | TRBJ2-7 | TRBV5-1 | CASSRLGAKDEQYF
. | TRBJ2-3 | TRBV20-1 | CSAPLADTQYF
. | TRBJ1-2 | TRBV15 | CATSTPFPDRYGYTF
. | TRBJ2-5 | TRBV5-4 | CASSSLGTGTGETQYF
once | TRBJ1-1 | TRBV28 | CASSSLNRRSVEAFF
. | TRBJ1-3 | TRBV9 | CASSVVAQLSGNTIYF
few | TRBJ2-1 | TRBV6-4 | CASSDAGLAGNEQFF
once | TRBJ2-1 | TRBV6-1 | CASSEVREKPQNREQFF
once | TRBJ1-1 | TRBV7-2 | CASSSTEGKTEAFF
. | TRBJ1-2 | TRBV19 | CASSRLGQQPYGYTF
. | TRBJ2-7 | TRBV28 | CASSSTPSVSYGGYEQYF
. | TRBJ1-3 | TRBV28 | CASSFLQGAQGNTIYF
. | TRBJ1-1 | TRBV5-1 | CASSRGPTGTQGTEAFF
once | TRBJ1-3 | TRBV7-9 | CASSSTGSSGANTIYF
few | TRBJ1-3 | TRBV11-2 | CASSLGRAISGNTIYF
. | TRBJ2-3 | TRBV27 | CASSLTGASLSDF
. | TRBJ2-3 | TRBV9 | CASSARRTQADTQYF
few | TRBJ2-7 | TRBV2 | CASTQGQGYEQYF
. | TRBJ2-1 | TRBV7-9 | CASSVGGNEQFF
few | TRBJ1-5 | TRBV7-9 | CASSLAGDNSNQPQHF
. | TRBJ2-1 | TRBV5-1 | CASSNGRGNEQFF
. | TRBJ1-3 | TRBV28 | CASSLSPGAGNTIYF
few | TRBJ1-1 | TRBV21-1 | CASSCSPKAVPAENTEAFF
. | TRBJ1-2 | TRBV15 | CATSRDRAQTGYGYTF
once | TRBJ2-5 | TRBV7-2 | CASSITRTGGETQYF
. | TRBJ2-3 | TRBV7-3 | CASSLSEGADADTQYF